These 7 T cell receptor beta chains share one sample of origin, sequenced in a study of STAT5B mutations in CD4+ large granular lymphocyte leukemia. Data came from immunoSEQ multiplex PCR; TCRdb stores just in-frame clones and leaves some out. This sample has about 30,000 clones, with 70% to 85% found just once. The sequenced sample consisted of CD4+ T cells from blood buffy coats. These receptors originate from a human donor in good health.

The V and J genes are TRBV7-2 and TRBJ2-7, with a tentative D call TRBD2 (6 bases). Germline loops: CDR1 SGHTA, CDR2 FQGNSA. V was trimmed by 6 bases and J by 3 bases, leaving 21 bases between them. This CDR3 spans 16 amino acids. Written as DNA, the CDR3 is TGTGCCAGCAGTCCCCGTTGGGGGGACGCCGACTACGAGCAGTACTTC. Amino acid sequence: CASSPRWGDADYEQYF.

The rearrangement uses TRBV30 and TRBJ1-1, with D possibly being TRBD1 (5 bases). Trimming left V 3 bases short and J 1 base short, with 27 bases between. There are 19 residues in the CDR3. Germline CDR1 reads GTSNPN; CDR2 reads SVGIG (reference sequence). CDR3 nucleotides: TGTGCCTGGAGCCGACACAATTCCCTTGGGGGGGAAAGGAACACTGAAGCTTTCTTT. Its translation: CAWSRHNSLGGERNTEAFF.

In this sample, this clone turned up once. CDR3 sequence reads: CASSLAVGNTIYF. The CDR3 bases are TGCGCCAGCAGCTTGGCCGTCGGAAACACCATATATTTT. The chain is built from TRBV5-1 and TRBJ1-3; no clear D gene. This CDR3 region has 13 residues. The V gene's germline CDR1 is SGHRS and CDR2 YFSETQ. Trimming removed 0 bases from V and 4 bases from J, with 5 bases in between.

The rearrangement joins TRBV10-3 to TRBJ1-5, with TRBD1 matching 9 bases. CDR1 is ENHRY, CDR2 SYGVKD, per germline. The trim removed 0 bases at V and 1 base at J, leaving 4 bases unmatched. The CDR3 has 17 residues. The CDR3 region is CAISESAQGASNQPQHF. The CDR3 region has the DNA TGTGCCATCAGTGAGTCGGCACAGGGGGCAAGCAATCAGCCCCAGCATTTT.

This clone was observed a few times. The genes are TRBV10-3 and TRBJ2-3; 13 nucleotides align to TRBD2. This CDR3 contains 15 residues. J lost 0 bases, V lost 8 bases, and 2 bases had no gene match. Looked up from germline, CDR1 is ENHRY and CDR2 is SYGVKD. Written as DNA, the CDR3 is TGTGCCATCGGGGGACTAGCGGGGAGCACAGATACGCAGTATTTT. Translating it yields CAIGGLAGSTDTQYF.

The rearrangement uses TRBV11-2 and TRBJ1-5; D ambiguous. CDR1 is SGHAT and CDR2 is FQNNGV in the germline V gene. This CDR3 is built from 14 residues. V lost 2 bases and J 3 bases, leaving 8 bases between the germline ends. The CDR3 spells CASSLPGINQPQHF. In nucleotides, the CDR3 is TGTGCCAGCAGCTTACCTGGGATCAATCAGCCCCAGCATTTT.

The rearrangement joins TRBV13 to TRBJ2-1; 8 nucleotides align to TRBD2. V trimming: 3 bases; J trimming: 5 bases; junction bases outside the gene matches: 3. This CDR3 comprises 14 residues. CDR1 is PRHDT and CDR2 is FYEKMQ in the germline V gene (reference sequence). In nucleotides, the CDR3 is TGTGCCAGCAGCTTGACGGGGGGGGACAATGAGCAGTTCTTC. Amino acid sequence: CASSLTGGDNEQFF.